These 18 T cell receptor beta chains originate from one sample sequenced in a study of T cell clones after liver transplantation. The method was immunoSEQ multiplex PCR; TCRdb's version includes in-frame clones alone and lacks a portion of them. The data contain fewer than 85,000 clones, around four fifths of them seen just once; the ten biggest clones take up 2.8%. The source was CD4+ T cells from blood, collected at the 22-month timepoint. The receptor source for this set is a human patient who received a liver transplant. Some T cells may arise from the graft donor.

This clone was detected once. V gene TRBV6-5 combines with J gene TRBJ1-1; possible D gene TRBD1, 5 bases. Trimming shortened V by 2 bases and J by 8 bases, and 9 bases separated the two germline ends. CDR3 length equals 12 residues. Germline loops: CDR1 MNHEY, CDR2 SVGAGI. The CDR3 DNA follows: TGTGCCAGCAGTTACAGGGGTGGAGAAGCTTTCTTT. Translated, it gives CASSYRGGEAFF.

J is TRBJ2-4 and V is TRBV9; D tentatively reads TRBD1 or TRBD2 (5 bases each). V shed 0 bases and J shed 8 bases, with 18 bases lying between them. CDR1 is SGDLS and CDR2 is YYNGEE in the germline V gene. The CDR3 spans 16 residues. The DNA for the CDR3 is TGTGCCAGCAGCGTAGCTACGGGACGGGGCGCAGACATTCAGTACTTC. Translation: CASSVATGRGADIQYF.

J is TRBJ1-1 and V is TRBV30; D gene unclear. CDR1 is GTSNPN and CDR2 is SVGIG in the germline V gene (reference sequence). This CDR3 has 13 amino acids. V lost 4 bases and J 4 bases, leaving 13 bases between the germline ends. In nucleotides, the CDR3 is TGTGCCTGGAATGAGAGGACCAGCACTGAAGCTTTCTTT. Amino acid sequence: CAWNERTSTEAFF.

This clone was seen once. The chain recombines TRBV9 with TRBJ2-5; the match to TRBD1 covers 8 bases. V trimming: 4 bases; J trimming: 1 base; junction bases outside the gene matches: 6. The CDR3 contains 15 residues. The germline V gene has CDR1 SGDLS and CDR2 YYNGEE. The CDR3 spells CASSPRTGTQETQYF. CDR3 sequence (DNA): TGTGCCAGCAGCCCCCGGACAGGGACCCAAGAGACCCAGTACTTC.

CDR3 in DNA: TGTGCCATCAGGCCTGAGGGGAACACCGGGGAGCTGTTTTTT. Translation gives CAIRPEGNTGELFF. The J gene is TRBJ2-2, the V gene TRBV10-3, with TRBD2 as a possible D gene (5 bases). The germline CDR1 and CDR2 sequences are ENHRY and SYGVKD. With 6 bases removed from V and 1 base from J, the gap between germline ends came to 9 bases. The CDR3 covers 14 residues.

This rearrangement joins TRBV7-2 to TRBJ2-1, with TRBD2 matching over 9 bases. CDR1 and CDR2 (germline): SGHTA, FQGNSA. V was clipped by 0 bases and J by 3 bases; unmatched bases: 6. The CDR3 extends over 17 amino acids. CDR3 loop: CASSLASGGDIYNEQFF. CDR3 sequence (DNA): TGTGCCAGCAGCTTAGCTAGCGGGGGAGACATCTACAATGAGCAGTTCTTC.

This sequence joins TRBV11-3 and TRBJ2-3; tentatively, D is TRBD2 (5 bases). V gave up 5 bases and J gave up 3 bases, with 6 bases separating them. There are 12 residues in the CDR3. Germline-derived CDR1 and CDR2 are SGHNT and YENEEA. The DNA of the CDR3 is TGTGCCAGCAGCGCGGGTACAGATACGCAGTATTTT. Residues: CASSAGTDTQYF.

V gene TRBV21-1 combines with J gene TRBJ2-7; no DNA check was done on the table's D call, TRBD2. TRBV21-1 is listed as a pseudogene. The CDR3 is 16 amino acids. CDR3 coding DNA: TGTGCCAGCAGCAAGAAGATGCCGAAAGAGTTCTACGAGCAGTACTTC. Its translation: CASSKKMPKEFYEQYF.

This clone has a single count. The rearrangement links TRBV9 to TRBJ2-5, with 7 nucleotides matching TRBD1. The CDR3 length is 15 residues. The junction had 7 bases not matched to a gene; V was cut back by 4 bases and J by 1 base. In germline, CDR1 is SGDLS, CDR2 YYNGEE. CDR3 in DNA: TGTGCCAGCAGCTTATCATCAGGGGGCCAAGAGACCCAGTACTTC. Translation gives CASSLSSGGQETQYF. Complete variable domain (other parts from reference TRBV9 and TRBJ2-5): DSGVTQTPKHLITATGQRVTLRCSPRSGDLSVYWYQQSLDQGLQFLIQYYNGEERAKGNILERFSAQQFPDLHSELNLSSLELGDSALYFCASSLSSGGQETQYFGPGTRLLVL.

J is TRBJ1-4 and V is TRBV13, with D unresolved. The CDR3 runs to 14 residues. V lost 3 bases to trimming and J lost 8 bases, with 13 bases between them. The germline CDR1 and CDR2 sequences are PRHDT and FYEKMQ (reference sequence). The CDR3 DNA reads as TGTGCCAGCAGCTTGATGAGGAACCCAGAAAAACTGTTTTTT. Protein sequence: CASSLMRNPEKLFF.

This clone was counted once. V usage is TRBV11-2 and J usage is TRBJ2-1; 10 bases map to TRBD2. J gave up 8 bases and V 1 base, and 8 bases lay outside the gene matches. The germline V gene has CDR1 SGHAT and CDR2 FQNNGV. The CDR3 loop spans 16 amino acids. CDR3 nucleotides: TGTGCCAGCAGCTTAGGGGCGTCTAGCGGGAGCGATGAGCAGTTCTTC. Its protein is CASSLGASSGSDEQFF.

The chain is built from TRBV4-2 and TRBJ2-3, with 15 bases identical to TRBD2. The germline V gene has CDR1 LGHNA and CDR2 YNFKEQ. The junction had 8 bases not matched to a gene; V was cut back by 4 bases and J by 0 bases. The CDR3 consists of 19 residues. CDR3 loop: CASSLTGTSGRKSTDTQYF. The CDR3 DNA reads as TGTGCCAGCAGCCTAACCGGGACTAGCGGGAGGAAGAGCACAGATACGCAGTATTTT.

This chain joins TRBV5-6 and TRBJ2-2; D is uncertain. CDR3 length: 14 residues. Germline assignment: CDR1 SGHDT and CDR2 YYEEEE. V shed 3 bases and J shed 3 bases, with 9 bases lying between them. The CDR3 DNA follows: TGTGCCAGCAGCTGGGGATCGGACACCGGGGAGCTGTTTTTT. Amino acid sequence: CASSWGSDTGELFF.

The V and J genes are TRBV5-1 and TRBJ2-3, with unresolved D. The length of the CDR3 is 11 residues. Trimming stripped 2 bases from V and 5 bases from J, with 3 bases between. CDR1 is SGHRS and CDR2 is YFSETQ in the germline V gene. CDR3 coding DNA: TGCGCCAGCAGCTTTGGAGATACGCAGTATTTT. Amino acids: CASSFGDTQYF.

This CDR3 reads CASSESGGYGYTF. CDR3 nucleotides: TGTGCCAGCAGTGAATCAGGGGGCTATGGCTACACCTTC. The rearrangement links TRBV6-1 to TRBJ1-2; 7 nucleotides align to TRBD1. CDR1 MNHNS and CDR2 SASEGT come from the germline V gene. V lost 2 bases and J lost 4; bases outside the gene matches: 1. The CDR3 contains 13 residues.

The chain combines TRBV5-1 with TRBJ1-1, with TRBD1 matching over 8 bases. This CDR3 has 13 residues. Germline V gene lookup returns CDR1 SGHRS and CDR2 YFSETQ. V trimming: 4 bases; J trimming: 5 bases; junction bases outside the gene matches: 4. CDR3 residues: CASSGQGRTEAFF. Here the CDR3 DNA reads TGCGCCAGCAGCGGACAGGGACGGACTGAAGCTTTCTTT.

The J gene is TRBJ2-2, the V gene TRBV4-2; 13 nucleotides align to TRBD2. After removal of 3 bases from V and 0 bases from J, the junction contained 7 bases not matched to a gene. The CDR3 is 19 amino acids. Germline CDR1 is LGHNA and CDR2 is YNFKEQ. The CDR3 protein is CASSQIGLAGDTNTGELFF. The CDR3 nucleotides read TGTGCCAGCAGCCAGATAGGACTAGCGGGAGACACGAACACCGGGGAGCTGTTTTTT.

The chain links TRBV18 to TRBJ2-2, with 11 bases that match TRBD2. This CDR3 has 16 residues. The trim removed 8 bases at V and 7 bases at J, leaving 12 bases unmatched. The germline CDR1 and CDR2 sequences are KGHSH and LQKENI. The chain's CDR3 is CASQDRLAGRFGELFF. CDR3 sequence (DNA): TGTGCCAGCCAGGACAGACTAGCGGGAAGGTTCGGGGAGCTGTTTTTT.